Following are 19 T cell receptor beta chains from one sample sequenced in a study of cytomegalovirus exposure and HLA in healthy donors. The PCR ran on 60 Vbeta and 13 Jbeta primers. Only in-frame clones appear in the TCRdb table, and some are missing; sequencing was by immunoSEQ multiplex PCR. The sample lists 150,000 to 200,000 clones, around 75% occurring once. Sequenced sample: PBMCs. Every receptor here comes from a male donor in good health and CMV-seronegative.

This chain links TRBV18 with TRBJ1-6; TRBD1 might be the D (5 bases). Germline lookup yields CDR1 KGHSH and CDR2 LQKENI. This CDR3 comprises 15 residues. V lost 3 bases and J 0 bases, leaving 6 bases between the germline ends. CDR3 DNA sequence: TGTGCCAGCTCACCGGGGGGCTCCTATAATTCACCCCTCCACTTT. This sequence encodes CASSPGGSYNSPLHF.

A word on this clone: The same CDR3 is also encoded by other DNA sequences in this sample. The CDR3 nucleotides are TGTGCCAGCAACCTTGGAGGAAGCGGCCCCTCCTACGAGCAGTACTTC. This gives the protein CASNLGGSGPSYEQYF. The chain links TRBV28 to TRBJ2-7, with TRBD2 as a possible D gene (5 bases). The V end lost 7 bases, the J end lost 0 bases, and 19 bases lay between the germline ends. Germline V lookup: CDR1 MDHEN, CDR2 SYDVKM. The length of the CDR3 is 16 residues.

V usage is TRBV2 and J usage is TRBJ2-7, with 7 bases identical to TRBD2. The CDR3 is made up of 13 amino acids. V lost 8 bases to trimming and J lost 2 bases; unmatched junction nucleotides: 6. Per the germline V gene, CDR1 is SNHLY and CDR2 is FYNNEI. CDR3 DNA: TGTGCCAGCCATTCGGCGGGGGCCTACGAGCAGTACTTC. This gives the protein CASHSAGAYEQYF.

This sequence joins TRBV7-6 and TRBJ2-7, with D unresolved. Germline V gene sequence: CDR1 SGHVS, CDR2 FNYEAQ. This CDR3 spans 14 amino acids. V was pared by 0 bases and J by 0 bases, with 6 bases between. CDR3 protein: CASSLAESSYEQYF. The DNA of the CDR3 is TGTGCCAGCAGCTTAGCCGAGAGCTCCTACGAGCAGTACTTC.

J is TRBJ1-1 and V is TRBV30, with 9 positions matching TRBD1. The germline V gene has CDR1 GTSNPN and CDR2 SVGIG (reference sequence). The trim removed 4 bases at V and 3 bases at J, leaving 6 bases unmatched. The CDR3 is made up of 14 amino acids. The CDR3 loop is CAWIMGQGYTEAFF. The DNA of the CDR3 is TGTGCCTGGATCATGGGACAGGGTTACACTGAAGCTTTCTTT.

This chain links TRBV30 with TRBJ2-2, with TRBD1 matching over 9 bases. Germline V lookup: CDR1 GTSNPN, CDR2 SVGIG (reference sequence). CDR3 length: 16 residues. Losses at the gene ends were 4 bases for V and 3 bases for J; bases not matched to a gene: 9. CDR3 sequence (DNA): TGTGCCTGGACACCCAAGGACAGGGGTTACACCGGGGAGCTGTTTTTT. It yields the protein CAWTPKDRGYTGELFF.

V usage is TRBV10-3 and J usage is TRBJ2-3; TRBD2 agrees at 14 bases. Losses at the gene ends were 4 bases for V and 2 bases for J; bases not matched to a gene: 2. The germline gives CDR1 ENHRY, CDR2 SYGVKD. The CDR3 covers 16 residues. CDR3 residues: CAISAGLAGVTDTQYF. CDR3 in DNA: TGTGCCATCAGTGCGGGACTAGCGGGGGTCACAGATACGCAGTATTTT.

V is TRBV6-6 and J is TRBJ2-5; D is possibly TRBD2 (6 bases). This CDR3 is 12 amino acids long. Between the trimmed V and J ends, which lost 7 bases and 7 bases, there was a span of 13 bases. CDR1 is MNHNY, CDR2 SVGAGI, per germline (reference sequence). As DNA, the CDR3 is TGTGCCAGCATGGAGGCGGGGATGACCCAGTACTTC. Its translation is CASMEAGMTQYF.

Written as DNA, the CDR3 is TGTGCCAGCAGTCAAAAGTCGGGGGTAGTGAACACTGAAGCTTTCTTT. Its translation is CASSQKSGVVNTEAFF. V usage is TRBV27 and J usage is TRBJ1-1, with a weak D call TRBD1 (5 bases). The CDR3 covers 16 residues. The V and J ends lost 5 bases and 0 bases respectively, with 16 bases between them. Germline loops: CDR1 MNHEY, CDR2 SMNVEV (reference sequence).

The J gene is TRBJ1-4, the V gene TRBV7-9; D is ambiguous. V gave up 5 bases and J gave up 0 bases, with 19 bases separating them. This CDR3 contains 18 residues. Per germline, CDR1 SEHNR and CDR2 FQNEAQ (reference sequence). The CDR3 loop is CASSPRDFFVATNEKLFF. The CDR3 nucleotides read TGTGCCAGCAGCCCGAGGGATTTTTTCGTTGCAACTAATGAAAAACTGTTTTTT.

The V and J genes are TRBV4-3 and TRBJ1-4; D unresolved. The CDR3 is 15 amino acids. The V gene lost 0 bases and the J gene lost 2 bases, with 7 bases spanning the gap. Germline CDR1 reads LGHNA; CDR2 reads YSLEER. The CDR3 DNA reads as TGCGCCAGCAGCCAAGAGAGGTATACTAATGAAAAACTGTTTTTT. The encoded protein is CASSQERYTNEKLFF.

This clone appeared once. This rearrangement joins TRBV2 to TRBJ1-5; D possibly corresponds to TRBD1 (5 bases). CDR1 is SNHLY, CDR2 FYNNEI, per germline. The CDR3 sequence is 14 residues long. V gave up 1 base and J gave up 1 base, with 5 bases separating them. The CDR3, as DNA: TGTGCCAGCAGTGAAGGACAGAGCAATCAGCCCCAGCATTTT. Translating gives CASSEGQSNQPQHF.

The J gene is TRBJ1-1, the V gene TRBV7-2; D is perhaps TRBD1 (6 bases). The ends were cut back, 2 bases at V and 2 bases at J, with 9 bases in the middle. Germline V gives CDR1 SGHTA, CDR2 FQGNSA. The CDR3 consists of 14 residues. CDR3 amino acids: CASSLLGTNTEAFF. CDR3 DNA: TGTGCCAGCAGCTTACTAGGGACAAACACTGAAGCTTTCTTT.

The V gene is TRBV4-1, the J gene TRBJ2-4, with 12 positions matching TRBD2. Germline loops: CDR1 MGHRA, CDR2 YSYEKL. Losses at the gene ends were 3 bases for V and 9 bases for J; bases not matched to a gene: 6. CDR3 size: 15 residues. The CDR3 nucleotides read TGCGCCAGCAGCCAGAGACTAGCGGGAGAGGGCATTCAGTACTTC. This codes for CASSQRLAGEGIQYF.

V is TRBV5-4 and J is TRBJ2-1; D might be TRBD1 (5 bases). V was pared by 1 base and J by 7 bases, with 21 bases between. The CDR3 is made up of 17 amino acids. Germline CDR1 and CDR2: SGHNT and YYREEE (reference sequence). The CDR3 sequence is CASSLPGPPSLWNEQFF. In DNA, the CDR3 is TGTGCCAGCAGCTTGCCAGGGCCCCCCTCCCTATGGAATGAGCAGTTCTTC. The complete variable domain, with remaining parts taken from reference TRBV5-4 and TRBJ2-1, reads ETGVTQSPTHLIKTRGQQVTLRCSSQSGHNTVSWYQQALGQGPQFIFQYYREEENGRGNFPPRFSGLQFPNYSSELNVNALELDDSALYLCASSLPGPPSLWNEQFFGPGTRLTVL.

V usage is TRBV6-6 and J usage is TRBJ1-4; 7 nucleotides agree with TRBD1. The CDR3 length is 15 residues. Unmatched junction bases numbered 10, after V lost 7 bases and J lost 5 bases. The V gene's germline CDR1 is MNHNY and CDR2 SVGAGI (reference sequence). CDR3 sequence: CASNPRGTENEKLFF. The CDR3 DNA reads TGTGCCAGCAATCCGAGGGGGACAGAGAATGAAAAACTGTTTTTT.

The rearrangement links TRBV5-1 to TRBJ2-3; unclear D gene. Per the germline V gene, CDR1 is SGHRS and CDR2 is YFSETQ. This CDR3 has 13 residues. Deletions cut 0 bases from V and 1 base from J, with 3 bases between. Here the CDR3 reads CASSLAGTDTQYF. The CDR3 DNA reads TGCGCCAGCAGCTTGGCAGGCACAGATACGCAGTATTTT.

The V and J genes are TRBV7-3 and TRBJ2-5, with a weak D call TRBD2 (7 bases). This CDR3 has 14 amino acids. V lost 3 bases to trimming and J lost 1 base, with 9 bases between them. The germline V gene encodes CDR1 SGHTA and CDR2 FQGTGA. The CDR3 bases are TGTGCCAGCAGCTTGGGGGGGCGCCAAGAGACCCAGTACTTC. This codes for CASSLGGRQETQYF. Complete variable domain (other parts from reference TRBV7-3 and TRBJ2-5): GAGVSQTPSNKVTEKGKYVELRCDPISGHTALYWYRQSLGQGPEFLIYFQGTGAADDSGLPNDRFFAVRPEGSVSTLKIQRTERGDSAVYLCASSLGGRQETQYFGPGTRLLVL.

V and J are TRBV28 and TRBJ1-4, with 8 bases that match TRBD1. In germline, CDR1 is MDHEN, CDR2 SYDVKM. V was clipped by 7 bases and J by 8 bases; unmatched bases: 15. The CDR3 sequence is 16 residues long. This CDR3 is CASTLPGDRRWEKLFF. The CDR3, as DNA: TGTGCCAGCACCCTACCTGGGGACAGGCGGTGGGAAAAACTGTTTTTT.